The 13 T cell receptor beta chains below were found in one sample sequenced in a study of cytomegalovirus exposure and HLA in healthy donors. The PCR employed 60 Vbeta primers together with 13 Jbeta primers. Generated by immunoSEQ multiplex PCR, the TCRdb table keeps only in-frame clones and is missing some. The table includes about 180,000 clones, just under 80% detected once. Material for sequencing was PBMCs. These receptors originate from a woman aged 30 to 39 in good health and CMV-seronegative.

This sequence joins TRBV7-3 and TRBJ2-5, with D possibly matching TRBD2 (6 bases). Germline V gene lookup returns CDR1 SGHTA and CDR2 FQGTGA. This CDR3 comprises 13 residues. The V and J ends lost 2 bases and 5 bases respectively, with 9 bases between them. DNA of the CDR3: TGTGCCAGCAGCTTACGGGCGGGGGAGACCCAGTACTTC. Translated: CASSLRAGETQYF.

This clone was seen only once. The chain links TRBV19 to TRBJ2-7; possibly TRBD2 for D (6 bases). V was cut by 5 bases and J by 2 bases, with 10 bases left in between. The germline CDR1 and CDR2 sequences are LNHDA and SQIVND (reference sequence). The CDR3 is 13 residues long. The CDR3 DNA is TGTGCCAGTAGTCGACTAGAGCCCTACGAGCAGTACTTC. It specifies CASSRLEPYEQYF.

The J gene is TRBJ1-6, the V gene TRBV15, with a possible D match to TRBD1 (5 bases). Trimming removed 0 bases from V and 8 bases from J, with 14 bases in between. Germline loops: CDR1 LNHNV, CDR2 YYDKDF (reference sequence). The CDR3 totals 16 residues. For the CDR3, the DNA is TGTGCCACCAGCAGAGATCCAATCAGGGAGGATTCACCCCTCCACTTT. Protein product: CATSRDPIREDSPLHF.

The chain carries TRBV5-1 and TRBJ1-1; TRBD1 agrees at 7 bases. The CDR3 totals 14 residues. With 2 bases clipped from V and 1 base from J, the junction kept 2 bases outside the gene matches. Germline V CDR1 and CDR2: SGHRS, YFSETQ. As DNA, the CDR3 is TGCGCCAGCAGCTTCAGGGGGGAGAACACTGAAGCTTTCTTT. Translating gives CASSFRGENTEAFF.

The V gene is TRBV7-9, the J gene TRBJ2-3; D is possibly TRBD1 (6 bases). The V gene's germline CDR1 is SEHNR and CDR2 FQNEAQ (reference sequence). This CDR3 contains 14 residues. With 3 bases removed from V and 2 bases from J, the gap between germline ends came to 9 bases. The CDR3 loop is CASSFGQPTDTQYF. CDR3 sequence (DNA): TGTGCCAGCAGCTTCGGACAGCCCACAGATACGCAGTATTTT.

The rearrangement links TRBV4-1 to TRBJ1-1; D remains unclear. CDR3 size: 12 residues. V was trimmed by 0 bases and J by 11 bases, leaving 10 bases between them. Germline assignment: CDR1 MGHRA and CDR2 YSYEKL. The CDR3: CASSQDGREAFF. In nucleotides, the CDR3 is TGCGCCAGCAGCCAAGATGGCCGGGAGGCTTTCTTT.

This clone was seen only a few times. The genes are TRBV5-1 and TRBJ2-5; 7 positions match TRBD2. J was trimmed by 2 bases and V by 4 bases; bases with no gene match: 11. In germline, CDR1 is SGHRS, CDR2 YFSETQ. CDR3 length: 16 residues. The DNA of the CDR3 is TGCGCCAGCAGCCTTTCCGGGACTACCCGTCAAGAGACCCAGTACTTC. Protein: CASSLSGTTRQETQYF.

The rearrangement uses TRBV11-2 and TRBJ1-4; the match to TRBD1 covers 8 bases. The trim removed 2 bases at V and 7 bases at J, leaving 6 bases unmatched. Germline V CDR1 and CDR2: SGHAT, FQNNGV. This CDR3 comprises 15 residues. The CDR3 protein is CASSLFSGGGEKLFF. In DNA, the CDR3 is TGTGCCAGCAGCTTATTCTCAGGGGGCGGTGAAAAACTGTTTTTT.

Written as DNA, the CDR3 is TGTGCCAGCAGCTTAGGAGCAGGGATATACAATGAGCAGTTCTTC. Protein product: CASSLGAGIYNEQFF. V gene TRBV7-9 combines with J gene TRBJ2-1; a weak D match, TRBD1 (5 bases). CDR1 SEHNR and CDR2 FQNEAQ come from the germline V gene (reference sequence). This CDR3 is built from 15 residues. V was pared by 1 base and J by 4 bases, with 11 bases between.

This clone was counted between two and nine times. The chain has TRBV18 and TRBJ2-6, with 8 bases that match TRBD2. Germline trimming cut 0 bases from V and 4 bases from J; bases unmatched to any gene: 8. The CDR3 sequence is 18 residues long. Germline values: CDR1 KGHSH, CDR2 LQKENI. The CDR3 DNA sequence: TGTGCCAGCTCACCACCATTCGGGGGGGCGTGGGGGGCCAACGTCCTGACTTTC. Encoded protein: CASSPPFGGAWGANVLTF. Looking up the rest from reference TRBV18 and TRBJ2-6 gives the full variable domain: NAGVMQNPRHLVRRRGQEARLRCSPMKGHSHVYWYRQLPEEGLKFMVYLQKENIIDESGMPKERFSAEFPKEGPSILRIQQVVRGDSAAYFCASSPPFGGAWGANVLTFGAGSRLTVL.

CDR3 DNA: TGTGCCAGCAGTGAAAGGACAGCCTTTGGCTATGGCTACACCTTC. Translated: CASSERTAFGYGYTF. The chain is built from TRBV2 and TRBJ1-2; possible D gene TRBD1, 6 bases. Germline loops: CDR1 SNHLY, CDR2 FYNNEI. The CDR3 is made up of 15 amino acids. The V end was cut by 2 bases, the J end by 4 bases, with 14 bases between.

The chain couples TRBV9 to TRBJ2-3; tentatively, D is TRBD2 (6 bases). V lost 4 bases and J 10 bases, leaving 19 bases between the germline ends. The CDR3 runs 14 residues. Germline CDR1 is SGDLS and CDR2 is YYNGEE. The DNA for the CDR3 is TGTGCCAGCAGCCCCCAGGGTGGCGGGGTCCCGCAGTATTTT. As protein: CASSPQGGGVPQYF.

This clone was observed a single time. The genes are TRBV7-8 and TRBJ2-5; TRBD2 aligns across 7 bases. The V gene's germline CDR1 is SGHVS and CDR2 FQNEAQ. This CDR3 region has 14 residues. Losses at the gene ends were 5 bases for V and 4 bases for J; bases not matched to a gene: 7. CDR3 region: CASSPRLAGETQYF. CDR3 DNA: TGTGCCAGCAGCCCACGACTAGCAGGAGAGACCCAGTACTTC.